One and the same sample provided the 21 T cell receptor beta chains below, sequenced in a study of early stage breast cancer tumors. TCRdb's copy holds only in-frame clones and misses some; the assay was immunoSEQ multiplex PCR. The sample includes tens of thousands of clones, approximately 79% of them seen just once. The sequenced sample was blood. The source of these receptors is a person in their sixties or seventies with breast cancer.

The chain recombines TRBV5-1 with TRBJ1-4; the D gene is possibly TRBD1 (5 bases). CDR1 and CDR2 from the germline V gene are SGHRS and YFSETQ. V lost 4 bases and J lost 4, with 17 bases in between. The CDR3 contains 16 residues. CDR3 amino acids: CASSGGLQGINEKLFF. The CDR3 region has the DNA TGCGCCAGCAGCGGGGGACTCCAGGGAATTAATGAAAAACTGTTTTTT.

The chain's CDR3 is CASSPGIQSGEKLFF. Written as DNA, the CDR3 is TGTGCCAGCAGTCCCGGGATTCAAAGTGGGGAAAAACTGTTTTTT. The V and J genes are TRBV6-5 and TRBJ1-4, with unresolved D. There are 15 residues in the CDR3. Germline lookup yields CDR1 MNHEY and CDR2 SVGAGI. The V end was cut by 5 bases, the J end by 8 bases, with 18 bases between.

In this sample, this clone turned up once. The gene calls are TRBV28 and TRBJ1-4, with D uncertain. The germline V and J ends were trimmed by 6 bases and 4 bases, with 9 bases remaining between them. The CDR3 is 13 residues long. In germline, CDR1 is MDHEN, CDR2 SYDVKM. CDR3: CASSQRVNEKLFF. In DNA form, the CDR3 reads TGTGCCAGCAGCCAAAGGGTTAATGAAAAACTGTTTTTT.

The CDR3: CASSYSGNNSPLHF. The CDR3 DNA follows: TGTGCCAGCAGTTACTCAGGAAATAATTCACCCCTCCACTTT. J is TRBJ1-6 and V is TRBV6-6; no clear D. CDR1 MNHNY and CDR2 SVGAGI come from the germline V gene (reference sequence). The CDR3 sequence is 14 residues long. Trimming shortened V by 0 bases and J by 5 bases, and 5 bases separated the two germline ends.

The rearrangement joins TRBV27 to TRBJ2-3; no clear D gene. V was cut by 6 bases and J by 0 bases, with 13 bases left in between. The length of the CDR3 is 15 residues. Germline V gene lookup returns CDR1 MNHEY and CDR2 SMNVEV (reference sequence). This CDR3 is CASSPTRASTDTQYF. CDR3 coding DNA: TGTGCCAGCAGCCCGACTCGGGCTAGCACAGATACGCAGTATTTT.

The genes are TRBV5-6 and TRBJ2-1; 13 nucleotides match TRBD2. The CDR3 runs 15 residues. V dropped 2 bases and J dropped 9; count of bases not matched to a gene: 5. Germline lookup yields CDR1 SGHDT and CDR2 YYEEEE. CDR3 bases: TGTGCCAGCAGCTTTGGGACTAGCGGGATGTTTGAGCAGTTCTTC. This sequence encodes CASSFGTSGMFEQFF.

The rearrangement joins TRBV11-3 to TRBJ2-2; 8 bases are a match to TRBD2. Unmatched junction bases numbered 1, after V lost 5 bases and J lost 5 bases. The length of the CDR3 is 13 residues. Germline V CDR1 and CDR2: SGHNT, YENEEA. CDR3 sequence (DNA): TGTGCCAGCAGCCCTAGCGGGACCGGGGAGCTGTTTTTT. It is translated as CASSPSGTGELFF.

The chain is built from TRBV7-3 and TRBJ2-3; D is tentatively TRBD1 or TRBD2 (6 bases each). The CDR3 length is 14 residues. The V gene lost 5 bases and the J gene lost 6 bases, with 15 bases spanning the gap. Germline CDR1 and CDR2: SGHTA and FQGTGA. CDR3 DNA: TGTGCCAGCAGCCTTCACGGGGGCCTGGATACGCAGTATTTT. This codes for CASSLHGGLDTQYF.

In its sample, this clone was seen once. The chain uses TRBV5-1 and TRBJ2-2; D may be TRBD2 (5 bases). CDR3 length: 16 residues. Germline CDR1 and CDR2: SGHRS and YFSETQ. V lost 7 bases and J 1 base, leaving 17 bases between the germline ends. CDR3 sequence (DNA): TGCGCCAGCGCCACTGGGCTAGCCATGAACACCGGGGAGCTGTTTTTT. Its protein product is CASATGLAMNTGELFF.

The J gene is TRBJ1-5, the V gene TRBV9; D might be TRBD1 (6 bases). The CDR3 contains 14 residues. Trimming took 7 bases from V and 4 from J, leaving 15 bases between them. Germline loops: CDR1 SGDLS, CDR2 YYNGEE. The CDR3 sequence: CASGGLVPNQPQHF. The CDR3 DNA reads TGTGCCAGCGGGGGGCTTGTTCCGAATCAGCCCCAGCATTTT.

The V and J genes are TRBV5-4 and TRBJ2-1; 12 nucleotides line up with TRBD2. V shed 3 bases and J 6 bases; nucleotides not matched to a gene: 13. Per the germline V gene, CDR1 is SGHNT and CDR2 is YYREEE (reference sequence). The CDR3 sequence is 18 residues long. In DNA, the CDR3 is TGTGCCAGCAGCTCCGGACTAGCGGGAAGTGTAGGCCGCAATGAGCAGTTCTTC. Amino acid sequence: CASSSGLAGSVGRNEQFF. The variable domain in full, with the rest retrieved from reference TRBV5-4 and TRBJ2-1, is ETGVTQSPTHLIKTRGQQVTLRCSSQSGHNTVSWYQQALGQGPQFIFQYYREEENGRGNFPPRFSGLQFPNYSSELNVNALELDDSALYLCASSSGLAGSVGRNEQFFGPGTRLTVL.

This chain connects TRBV6-6 to TRBJ1-1, with D unclear. CDR3 length equals 16 residues. The V end was cut by 0 bases, the J end by 2 bases, with 13 bases between. The germline V gene encodes CDR1 MNHNY and CDR2 SVGAGI (reference sequence). CDR3 nucleotides: TGTGCCAGCAGTTACTCTCTTGCAGGAGATAACACTGAAGCTTTCTTT. Residues: CASSYSLAGDNTEAFF.

CDR3 region: CASSQVRRQQLTYEQYF. The CDR3, as DNA: TGCGCCAGCAGCCAAGTCAGGCGTCAACAACTCACCTACGAGCAGTACTTC. The V gene is TRBV4-1, the J gene TRBJ2-7; D gene unclear. CDR1 is MGHRA and CDR2 is YSYEKL in the germline V gene. This CDR3 is 17 amino acids long. Trimming removed 1 base from V and 2 bases from J, with 18 bases in between.

The chain uses TRBV11-2 and TRBJ2-1; D is tentatively TRBD1 or TRBD2 (5 bases each). The CDR3 has 16 amino acids. With 0 bases removed from V and 3 bases from J, the gap between germline ends came to 12 bases. Germline V gene data show CDR1 as SGHAT and CDR2 as FQNNGV. The CDR3 here is CASSLDPGRNYNEQFF. The DNA of the CDR3 is TGTGCCAGCAGCTTAGACCCGGGGCGGAACTACAATGAGCAGTTCTTC. The whole variable domain, filled in from reference TRBV11-2 and TRBJ2-1, reads EAGVAQSPRYKIIEKRQSVAFWCNPISGHATLYWYQQILGQGPKLLIQFQNNGVVDDSQLPKDRFSAERLKGVDSTLKIQPAKLEDSAVYLCASSLDPGRNYNEQFFGPGTRLTVL.

The chain employs TRBV27 and TRBJ2-3; 9 nucleotides match TRBD1. V lost 6 bases to trimming and J lost 2 bases; unmatched junction nucleotides: 9. The CDR3 is made up of 16 amino acids. Germline values: CDR1 MNHEY, CDR2 SMNVEV (reference sequence). CDR3 coding DNA: TGTGCCAGCAGAAACAGGGGGCTGGCGGACACAGATACGCAGTATTTT. Its protein is CASRNRGLADTDTQYF.

This clone was seen just once. The chain couples TRBV11-2 to TRBJ2-3; D might be TRBD2 (5 bases). The germline gives CDR1 SGHAT, CDR2 FQNNGV. The CDR3 has 14 residues. The V and J ends lost 5 bases and 3 bases respectively, with 12 bases between them. The CDR3 DNA follows: TGTGCCAGCAGCCGAGGGATCAGGACAGATACGCAGTATTTT. It is translated as CASSRGIRTDTQYF.

A single count supports this clone. The chain recombines TRBV18 with TRBJ2-1; 7 positions agree with TRBD1. V gave up 2 bases and J gave up 6 bases; unmatched junction bases: 7. This CDR3 comprises 15 residues. CDR1 is KGHSH and CDR2 is LQKENI in the germline V gene. The CDR3 sequence: CASSPTGQQSNEQFF. CDR3 in DNA: TGTGCCAGCTCACCAACGGGACAGCAATCCAATGAGCAGTTCTTC.

This clone turned up a few times. The chain has TRBV30 and TRBJ1-5; no firm D call. The germline V gene has CDR1 GTSNPN and CDR2 SVGIG (reference sequence). V lost 1 base and J lost 4, with 8 bases in between. The CDR3 totals 13 residues. The CDR3 spells CAWSESGNQPQHF. CDR3 DNA sequence: TGTGCCTGGAGTGAATCCGGAAATCAGCCCCAGCATTTT.

DNA for the CDR3: TGTGCCTGTCTTAGACATAACAATGAGCAGTTCTTC. Amino acid sequence: CACLRHNNEQFF. This rearrangement joins TRBV30 to TRBJ2-1; D gene ambiguous. The V end was cut by 6 bases, the J end by 5 bases, with 11 bases between. The V gene's germline CDR1 is GTSNPN and CDR2 SVGIG (reference sequence). This CDR3 comprises 12 residues.

Note on this clone: This same CDR3 is encoded by further DNA sequences in the sample. The genes are TRBV7-3 and TRBJ2-1; a possible D gene is TRBD2 (6 bases). The ends were cut back, 5 bases at V and 7 bases at J, with 12 bases in the middle. This CDR3 is 13 amino acids long. CDR1 is SGHTA and CDR2 is FQGTGA in the germline V gene. The CDR3, as DNA: TGTGCCAGCAGCCCTCCCGGGGGAAATGAGCAGTTCTTC. Protein sequence: CASSPPGGNEQFF.

This clone occurred once. The rearrangement uses TRBV6-5 and TRBJ2-5; D unclear. The CDR3 covers 13 residues. V was pared by 2 bases and J by 4 bases, with 8 bases between. Germline-derived CDR1 and CDR2 are MNHEY and SVGAGI. The CDR3 protein is CASSYSRPETQYF. Written as DNA, the CDR3 is TGTGCCAGCAGTTACAGCCGTCCAGAGACCCAGTACTTC.